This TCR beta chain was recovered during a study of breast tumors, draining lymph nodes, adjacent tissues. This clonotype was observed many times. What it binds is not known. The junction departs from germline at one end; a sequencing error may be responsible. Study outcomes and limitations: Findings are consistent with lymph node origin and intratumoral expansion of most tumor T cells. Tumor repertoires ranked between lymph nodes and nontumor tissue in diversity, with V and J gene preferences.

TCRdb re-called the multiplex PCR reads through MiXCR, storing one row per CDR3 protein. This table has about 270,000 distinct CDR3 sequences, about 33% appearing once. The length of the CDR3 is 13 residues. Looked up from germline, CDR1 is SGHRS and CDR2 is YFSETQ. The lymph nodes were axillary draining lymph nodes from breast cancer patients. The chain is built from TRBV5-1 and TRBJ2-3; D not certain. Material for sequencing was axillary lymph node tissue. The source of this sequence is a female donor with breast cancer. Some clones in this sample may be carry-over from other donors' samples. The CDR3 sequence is CASSLGSTDTQYF. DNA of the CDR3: TGTGCCAGCAGTTTGGGCAGCACAGATACGCAGTATTTT. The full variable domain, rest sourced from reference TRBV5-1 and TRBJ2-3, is KAGVTQTPRYLIKTRGQQVTLSCSPISGHRSVSWYQQTPGQGLQFLFEYFSETQRNKGNFPGRFSGRQFSNSRSEMNVSTLELGDSALYLCASSLGSTDTQYFGPGTRLTVL.